This entry is about one TCR beta chain. Antigen: not known. Other DNA sequences of this sample code for an identical CDR3. Trimming at V came to 0 bases and at J to 0 bases, leaving 3 bases not matched to a gene. There are 15 residues in the CDR3. Germline CDR1 SGDLS, CDR2 YYNGEE. This record comes from a study of shared clonotypes between healthy human individuals. General study findings and limits: Measured sharing among donors was expected to vary with sequencing depth.

Genomic DNA of each subset was evenly split across several immunoSEQ plates. Profiling relied on immunoSEQ multiplex PCR, and the TCRdb table lists in-frame clones only, not all of them. Here the sample spans 600,000 to 750,000 clones, 90% being singletons. V usage is TRBV9 and J usage is TRBJ2-7; TRBD2 matches 7 bases. Sequences were obtained from memory CD8+ T cells from PBMCs. The sample's subset: CD45RO+ cells pooled with CCR7-negative TemRA cells. The sequence was collected from a man aged 18 to 35 in good health. Some clones in this sample may be carry-over from other donors' samples. CDR3 protein: CASSVGAGLSYEQYF. The DNA for the CDR3 is TGTGCCAGCAGCGTAGGAGCGGGACTCTCCTACGAGCAGTACTTC.